The clone carrying this T cell receptor beta chain has only a few counts. Its target is not known. The sample originates from a study of T-cell reconstitution after alpha-beta-depleted transplantation in children. Points from the study as a whole: Expanded graft clones, several hundred of them, were reportedly the source of alpha-beta T cells about two months after transplant.

Germline loops: CDR1 SGHRS, CDR2 YFSETQ. The length of the CDR3 is 15 residues. Trimming at V came to 2 bases and at J to 1 base, leaving 4 bases not matched to a gene. A library of TCRbeta sequences, prepared with unique molecular identifiers, was generated. TCRdb re-derived calls from the PCR reads in MiXCR, one entry per CDR3 protein. The sample records fewer than 400,000 distinct CDR3 sequences, approximately 23% being singletons. V usage is TRBV5-1 and J usage is TRBJ1-1; 8 nucleotides align to TRBD1. The clonotype comes from a male patient younger than 18 who had a stem cell transplant for acute lymphoblastic leukemia, so the T cells may come from the graft donor. The sequenced sample was PBMCs, mostly from graft donor cells, obtained 180 days after TCRalphabeta/CD19-depleted stem cell transplant. CDR3 region: CASSFIRGQNTEAFF. The DNA for the CDR3 is TGCGCCAGCAGCTTTATCAGGGGGCAGAACACTGAAGCTTTCTTT.